The 27 T cell receptor beta chains in this list originate from one sample, sequenced in a study of blood T cell repertoires in COVID-19. Profiled with immunoSEQ multiplex PCR; TCRdb holds only in-frame clones, not every one. The sample consists of around 200,000 clones, roughly 83% of them appearing once. Sample: PBMCs or T cells enriched from blood (not recorded which). The receptors derive from a woman in her twenties or thirties who had recovered from COVID-19.

This clone was seen once. The chain joins TRBV14 to TRBJ2-1; 7 bases map to TRBD2. In germline, CDR1 is SGHDN, CDR2 FVKESK. The V and J ends lost 5 bases and 7 bases, in that order; junction bases with no gene match: 11. The CDR3 sequence is 15 residues long. CDR3 sequence: CASSYSGLAENEQFF. The DNA of the CDR3 is TGTGCCAGCAGCTACTCGGGCCTAGCGGAAAATGAGCAGTTCTTC.

The V and J genes are TRBV5-1 and TRBJ1-2; a weak D match, TRBD1 (5 bases). V lost 3 bases, J lost 8 bases, and 11 bases lay in between. Germline CDR1 and CDR2: SGHRS and YFSETQ. The CDR3 totals 12 residues. This CDR3 reads CASSYAGQGYTF. The CDR3 bases are TGCGCCAGCAGCTACGCAGGGCAAGGCTACACCTTC.

The rearrangement joins TRBV10-3 to TRBJ1-2; D is unclear. The V end lost 8 bases, the J end lost 2 bases, and 15 bases lay between the germline ends. The CDR3 length is 14 residues. Germline loops: CDR1 ENHRY, CDR2 SYGVKD. The CDR3 here is CAIPRPDSNYGYTF. In nucleotides, the CDR3 is TGTGCCATCCCCCGACCAGACTCAAACTATGGCTACACCTTC.

This chain connects TRBV20-1 to TRBJ1-6; D gene ambiguous. The ends were cut back, 3 bases at V and 0 bases at J, with 9 bases in the middle. Germline CDR1 and CDR2: DFQATT and SNEGSKA (reference sequence). The CDR3 sequence is 15 residues long. The CDR3 spells CSASFGSSYNSPLHF. CDR3 bases: TGCAGTGCTAGTTTCGGTAGCTCCTATAATTCACCCCTCCACTTT.

The V gene is TRBV19, the J gene TRBJ2-2; TRBD2 might be the D (8 bases). Germline values: CDR1 LNHDA, CDR2 SQIVND (reference sequence). V gave up 4 bases and J gave up 5 bases, with 17 bases separating them. The CDR3 extends over 16 amino acids. CDR3 in DNA: TGTGCCAGTAGTACCTACAGGGGCGGGGGGACCGGGGAGCTGTTTTTT. Protein product: CASSTYRGGGTGELFF.

The rearrangement joins TRBV3-1 (or the pseudogene TRBV3-2) to TRBJ2-2; 13 nucleotides line up with TRBD2. The CDR3 is made up of 15 amino acids. Germline V lookup: CDR1 LGHDT, CDR2 YNNKEL (reference sequence). Losses at the gene ends were 5 bases for V and 5 bases for J; bases not matched to a gene: 2. The CDR3 spells CASSTSGGVTGELFF. In nucleotides, the CDR3 is TGTGCCAGCAGCACTAGCGGGGGGGTGACCGGGGAGCTGTTTTTT.

This clone was seen just once. V usage is TRBV25-1 and J usage is TRBJ1-2, with TRBD1 identical over 11 bases. The junction had 11 bases not matched to a gene; V was cut back by 3 bases and J by 8 bases. CDR1 is MGHDK and CDR2 is SYGVNS in the germline V gene. The CDR3 covers 16 residues. This chain's CDR3 is CASSDAGQGGGEGYTF. As DNA, the CDR3 is TGTGCCAGCAGTGACGCGGGACAGGGGGGAGGGGAGGGCTACACCTTC.

The chain uses TRBV18 and TRBJ1-1; D is uncertain. The CDR3 covers 13 residues. V dropped 4 bases and J dropped 1 base, with 7 bases sitting between them. Germline CDR1 and CDR2: KGHSH and LQKENI. Here the CDR3 DNA reads TGTGCCAGCTCACGCCACAAGAACACTGAAGCTTTCTTT. This gives the protein CASSRHKNTEAFF.

The chain joins TRBV27 to TRBJ1-6, with D maybe TRBD1 (6 bases). The CDR3 has 13 residues. V lost 3 bases and J lost 11, with 11 bases in between. Per germline, CDR1 MNHEY and CDR2 SMNVEV (reference sequence). The CDR3 is CASSFGGAAPLHF. CDR3 nucleotide sequence: TGTGCCAGCAGTTTTGGGGGGGCCGCACCCCTCCACTTT.

This clone was detected once. The rearrangement links TRBV2 to TRBJ2-7; D possibly corresponds to TRBD1 (6 bases). CDR1 SNHLY and CDR2 FYNNEI come from the germline V gene. Trimming took off 9 bases at V and 0 bases at J, with 12 bases between the two ends. The CDR3 runs to 13 residues. The CDR3 here is CARRQVSSYEQYF. For the CDR3, the DNA is TGTGCCAGACGACAGGTCAGCTCCTACGAGCAGTACTTC.

This chain uses TRBV5-1 with TRBJ2-3; weak D call: TRBD2 (6 bases). Germline V gene lookup returns CDR1 SGHRS and CDR2 YFSETQ. This CDR3 comprises 16 residues. V lost 5 bases and J 1 base, leaving 17 bases between the germline ends. CDR3 DNA sequence: TGCGCCAGCAGAGGAACTAGCACCCTCGGCACAGATACGCAGTATTTT. It yields the protein CASRGTSTLGTDTQYF.

The rearrangement uses TRBV14 and TRBJ2-7; D might be TRBD2 (7 bases). From germline, CDR1 is SGHDN and CDR2 FVKESK. The CDR3 contains 13 residues. Deletions cut 4 bases from V and 4 bases from J, with 11 bases between. CDR3 region: CASSRRGGYEQYV. CDR3 bases: TGTGCCAGCAGCCGAAGGGGGGGGTACGAGCAGTACGTC.

The chain recombines TRBV5-6 with TRBJ1-2; 7 bases map to TRBD1. The CDR3 length is 14 residues. Trimming took 4 bases from V and 4 from J; bases not matched to a gene: 7. The germline gives CDR1 SGHDT, CDR2 YYEEEE. The CDR3 DNA follows: TGTGCCAGCAGCGGACAGGCGCTTCCCTATGGCTACACCTTC. It translates to CASSGQALPYGYTF.

The V gene is TRBV3-1 (or the pseudogene TRBV3-2), the J gene TRBJ1-1, with 7 bases identical to TRBD1. Germline loops: CDR1 LGHDT, CDR2 YNNKEL (reference sequence). The CDR3 spans 16 residues. V shed 1 base, J shed 1 base, and the junction held 6 bases outside the gene matches. This CDR3 reads CASSQGDSSANTEAFF. CDR3 DNA sequence: TGTGCCAGCAGCCAAGGGGACAGTTCGGCGAACACTGAAGCTTTCTTT.

This clone occurred a few times. The rearrangement uses TRBV2 and TRBJ2-7; possible D gene TRBD1, 5 bases. This CDR3 comprises 11 residues. Germline V lookup: CDR1 SNHLY, CDR2 FYNNEI. Trimming left V 6 bases short and J 2 bases short, with 5 bases between. The CDR3 loop reads CASRDTYEQYF. The CDR3 DNA reads TGTGCCAGCAGGGACACCTACGAGCAGTACTTC.

This clone was seen just once. The CDR3, as DNA: TGTGCCAGCAGCCCAGGGTATTCTAATTCACCCCTCCACTTT. Its translation: CASSPGYSNSPLHF. The chain couples TRBV7-3 to TRBJ1-6; maybe TRBD1 (5 bases). CDR1 is SGHTA, CDR2 FQGTGA, per germline. The CDR3 spans 14 residues. V was cut by 5 bases and J by 6 bases, with 11 bases left in between.

This chain links TRBV5-1 with TRBJ2-1; 9 bases map to TRBD1. The CDR3 is 15 residues long. V shed 4 bases and J 3 bases; nucleotides not matched to a gene: 5. CDR1 SGHRS and CDR2 YFSETQ come from the germline V gene. CDR3 loop: CASSDPGQGYNEQFF. CDR3 DNA sequence: TGCGCCAGCAGCGATCCGGGACAGGGCTACAATGAGCAGTTCTTC.

This chain joins TRBV27 and TRBJ1-1; weak D call: TRBD1 (5 bases). The CDR3 totals 15 residues. Per germline, CDR1 MNHEY and CDR2 SMNVEV (reference sequence). Trimming took off 7 bases at V and 1 base at J, with 16 bases between the two ends. The CDR3 spells CASTRRRGQNTEAFF. Here the CDR3 DNA reads TGTGCCAGCACCCGGAGAAGGGGCCAGAACACTGAAGCTTTCTTT.

The count of this clone is one. V usage is TRBV4-1 and J usage is TRBJ1-2; 8 nucleotides line up with TRBD1. The germline CDR1 and CDR2 sequences are MGHRA and YSYEKL. Germline trimming cut 0 bases from V and 0 bases from J; bases unmatched to any gene: 0. The CDR3 length is 15 residues. The CDR3 region has the DNA TGCGCCAGCAGCCAAGAGGACAGGGCTAACTATGGCTACACCTTC. Amino acids: CASSQEDRANYGYTF.

The V call is TRBV28, the J call TRBJ1-2, with D unresolved. Germline V gene sequence: CDR1 MDHEN, CDR2 SYDVKM. The CDR3 has 15 residues. Trimming left V 5 bases short and J 4 bases short, with 17 bases between. CDR3 region: CASSSRMPYSYGYTF. The CDR3, as DNA: TGTGCCAGCAGTAGCAGGATGCCCTATTCCTATGGCTACACCTTC.

The chain recombines TRBV7-2 with TRBJ1-2; the D gene is possibly TRBD1 (5 bases). The CDR3 is 15 residues long. Germline V CDR1 and CDR2: SGHTA, FQGNSA. V gave up 5 bases and J gave up 1 base, with 14 bases separating them. CDR3 in amino acids: CASSPGGGSNYGYTF. The CDR3 region has the DNA TGTGCCAGCAGCCCGGGCGGGGGGAGTAACTATGGCTACACCTTC.

The chain employs TRBV5-1 and TRBJ2-6; no clear D. The CDR3 length is 15 residues. Germline V gene data show CDR1 as SGHRS and CDR2 as YFSETQ. V gave up 4 bases and J gave up 4 bases, with 12 bases separating them. The CDR3 here is CASSERVSGANVLTF. DNA of the CDR3: TGCGCCAGCAGCGAGAGAGTATCCGGGGCCAACGTCCTGACTTTC.

V gene TRBV29-1 combines with J gene TRBJ2-1, with 11 bases that match TRBD2. Germline V gene data show CDR1 as SQVTM and CDR2 as ANQGSEA. CDR3 length: 14 residues. The junction had 6 bases not matched to a gene; V was cut back by 7 bases and J by 4 bases. The CDR3 loop reads CSGDGLAGYNEQFF. CDR3 in DNA: TGCAGCGGGGATGGACTAGCGGGTTACAATGAGCAGTTCTTC.

The chain combines TRBV27 with TRBJ2-7; 12 bases align to TRBD2. Germline assignment: CDR1 MNHEY and CDR2 SMNVEV (reference sequence). With V trimmed by 2 bases and J by 7 bases, 6 bases remained unmatched. This CDR3 contains 15 residues. The CDR3 protein is CASSLGLAGGDEQYF. For the CDR3, the DNA is TGTGCCAGCAGTTTAGGCCTAGCGGGAGGGGATGAGCAGTACTTC.

This sequence joins TRBV28 and TRBJ2-5; tentatively, D is TRBD2 (6 bases). In germline, CDR1 is MDHEN, CDR2 SYDVKM. V lost 3 bases and J lost 2, with 16 bases in between. The CDR3 runs to 16 residues. Here the CDR3 reads CASSLSSAGKQETQYF. CDR3 sequence (DNA): TGTGCCAGCAGTTTGAGTAGCGCGGGGAAACAAGAGACCCAGTACTTC.

This chain uses TRBV7-9 with TRBJ2-7; 10 bases are shared with TRBD2. Trimming at V came to 2 bases and at J to 5 bases, leaving 3 bases not matched to a gene. This CDR3 has 14 amino acids. The germline gives CDR1 SEHNR, CDR2 FQNEAQ (reference sequence). DNA of the CDR3: TGTGCCAGCAGCTTACTAGCGGGAGCCAACGAGCAGTACTTC. Its protein is CASSLLAGANEQYF.

The chain carries TRBV10-3 and TRBJ2-1; 7 bases match TRBD2. V was pared by 5 bases and J by 7 bases, with 17 bases of the junction left unmatched. The CDR3 length is 17 residues. CDR1 ENHRY and CDR2 SYGVKD come from the germline V gene. The CDR3 is CAISISTFAGTNNEQFF. Written as DNA, the CDR3 is TGTGCCATCAGTATCTCAACCTTCGCCGGGACTAATAATGAGCAGTTCTTC.